The rows below give T cell receptor beta chains drawn from one sample of a study of CD8 T cells in ankylosing spondylitis. TCRdb fed the 5' RACE reads into MiXCR, producing one record per CDR3 protein. Seen here are 100,000 to 150,000 distinct CDR3 sequences, about 10% observed once, and the top ten hold roughly 4.3%. Sample: blood, either unsorted or a sorted T cell fraction (not recorded which). All receptors derive from a female donor with ankylosing spondylitis or in good health (not recorded which). The CDR3 runs from the conserved cysteine through the conserved F or W. The D gene is left open where the match is weak. Only part of the rows carry a size: once, few, many, or a class if the clone is expanded.

D gene: TRBD2
V gene: TRBV3-1
clone size: once
J gene: TRBJ2-2
CDR3 protein: CASSPTSGSTGELFF
CDR3 DNA: TGTGCCAGCAGCCCCACTAGCGGGAGCACCGGGGAGCTGTTTTTT

D gene: NA
V gene: TRBV12-3/TRBV12-4
clone size: many
J gene: TRBJ2-2
CDR3 protein: CASSPRTPGELFF
CDR3 DNA: TGTGCCAGCAGCCCTAGGACCCCCGGGGAGCTGTTTTTT

D gene: NA
V gene: TRBV7-9
clone size: many
J gene: TRBJ1-1
CDR3 protein: CASTLIVDSEAFF
CDR3 DNA: TGTGCCAGCACCCTCATCGTAGACAGTGAAGCTTTCTTT

D gene: TRBD1
V gene: TRBV7-2
clone size: many
J gene: TRBJ1-6
CDR3 protein: CASNSQTGNNSPLHF
CDR3 DNA: TGTGCCAGCAACTCCCAGACAGGGAATAATTCACCCCTCCACTTT

D gene: TRBD2
V gene: TRBV20-1
clone size: many
J gene: TRBJ2-1
CDR3 protein: CSARRAGAPTSEQFF
CDR3 DNA: TGCAGTGCTAGACGAGCGGGAGCCCCCACAAGTGAGCAGTTCTTC

D gene: NA
V gene: TRBV12-3/TRBV12-4
clone size: many
J gene: TRBJ2-1
CDR3 protein: CASSLWGVGSYNEQFF
CDR3 DNA: TGTGCCAGCAGTTTATGGGGAGTGGGCTCCTACAATGAGCAGTTCTTC

D gene: NA
V gene: TRBV12-3/TRBV12-4
clone size: many
J gene: TRBJ2-1
CDR3 protein: CASSLGEQGDNEQFF
CDR3 DNA: TGTGCCAGCAGTTTAGGGGAACAAGGGGACAATGAGCAGTTCTTC

D gene: TRBD2
V gene: TRBV4-1
clone size: many
J gene: TRBJ2-7
CDR3 protein: CASSQVLGLEDEQYF
CDR3 DNA: TGCGCCAGCAGCCAAGTTTTGGGACTAGAAGACGAGCAGTACTTC

D gene: NA
V gene: TRBV7-2
clone size: many
J gene: TRBJ2-1
CDR3 protein: CASSGVVGYNEQFF
CDR3 DNA: TGTGCCAGCAGCGGAGTGGTGGGATACAATGAGCAGTTCTTC

D gene: NA
V gene: TRBV12-3/TRBV12-4
clone size: many
J gene: TRBJ1-1
CDR3 protein: CASGPWGDTEAFF
CDR3 DNA: TGTGCCAGCGGTCCATGGGGCGACACTGAAGCTTTCTTT

D gene: NA
V gene: TRBV7-8
clone size: NA
J gene: TRBJ2-5
CDR3 protein: CASSPGAGQRQYF
CDR3 DNA: TGTGCCAGCAGCCCAGGGGCGGGACAGCGACAGTACTTC

D gene: NA
V gene: TRBV12-3/TRBV12-4
clone size: many
J gene: TRBJ2-2
CDR3 protein: CASSGQRNTGELFF
CDR3 DNA: TGTGCCAGCAGCGGACAGAGGAACACCGGGGAGCTGTTTTTT

D gene: TRBD2
V gene: TRBV11-2
clone size: many
J gene: TRBJ2-7
CDR3 protein: CASSPWTSGDEQYF
CDR3 DNA: TGTGCCAGCAGCCCATGGACTAGCGGTGACGAGCAGTACTTC

D gene: TRBD2
V gene: TRBV9
clone size: few
J gene: TRBJ2-2
CDR3 protein: CASSVFSSGSNTGELFF
CDR3 DNA: TGTGCCAGCAGCGTCTTCTCTAGCGGGTCGAACACCGGGGAGCTGTTTTTT

D gene: TRBD1
V gene: TRBV11-1
clone size: NA
J gene: TRBJ2-3
CDR3 protein: CASSLAQGVRPSTDTQYF
CDR3 DNA: TGTGCCAGCAGCTTAGCACAGGGGGTTCGTCCTAGCACAGATACGCAGTATTTT

D gene: TRBD1
V gene: TRBV19
clone size: NA
J gene: TRBJ2-2
CDR3 protein: CASSTRQGSGELFF
CDR3 DNA: TGTGCCAGTAGTACCCGACAGGGATCCGGGGAGCTGTTTTTT

D gene: NA
V gene: TRBV12-3/TRBV12-4
clone size: many
J gene: TRBJ1-5
CDR3 protein: CASSSRAGNQPQHF
CDR3 DNA: TGTGCCAGCAGTTCCAGGGCGGGCAATCAGCCCCAGCATTTT

D gene: NA
V gene: TRBV24-1
clone size: many
J gene: TRBJ2-5
CDR3 protein: CATANGQQETQYF
CDR3 DNA: TGTGCCACAGCGAACGGACAGCAAGAGACCCAGTACTTC

D gene: NA
V gene: TRBV27
clone size: many
J gene: TRBJ2-3
CDR3 protein: CASSISGRNTDTQYF
CDR3 DNA: TGTGCCAGCAGTATTAGCGGAAGAAACACAGATACGCAGTATTTT

D gene: NA
V gene: TRBV7-9
clone size: many
J gene: TRBJ2-1
CDR3 protein: CASSLAGSYNEQFF
CDR3 DNA: TGTGCCAGCAGCTTAGCAGGGTCCTACAATGAGCAGTTCTTC

D gene: TRBD2
V gene: TRBV20-1
clone size: many
J gene: TRBJ2-1
CDR3 protein: CSAHSGGAYNEQFF
CDR3 DNA: TGCAGTGCTCATAGCGGGGGCGCTTACAATGAGCAGTTCTTC

D gene: TRBD2
V gene: TRBV3-1
clone size: many
J gene: TRBJ2-1
CDR3 protein: CASSQEFSSGYNEQFF
CDR3 DNA: TGTGCCAGCAGCCAAGAGTTTTCTAGCGGATACAATGAGCAGTTCTTC